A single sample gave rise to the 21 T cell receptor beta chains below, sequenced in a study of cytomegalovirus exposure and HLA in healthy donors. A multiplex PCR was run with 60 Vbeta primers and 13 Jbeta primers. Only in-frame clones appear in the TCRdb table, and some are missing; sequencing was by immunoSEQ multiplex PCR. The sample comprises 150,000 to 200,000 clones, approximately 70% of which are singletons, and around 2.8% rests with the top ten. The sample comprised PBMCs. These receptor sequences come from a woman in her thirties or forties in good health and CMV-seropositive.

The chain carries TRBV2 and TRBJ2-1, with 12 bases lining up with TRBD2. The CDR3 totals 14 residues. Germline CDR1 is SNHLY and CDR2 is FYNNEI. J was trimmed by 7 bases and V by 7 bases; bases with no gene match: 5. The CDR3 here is CASNRLAGVNEQFF. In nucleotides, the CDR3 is TGTGCCAGCAACCGACTAGCGGGAGTAAATGAGCAGTTCTTC.

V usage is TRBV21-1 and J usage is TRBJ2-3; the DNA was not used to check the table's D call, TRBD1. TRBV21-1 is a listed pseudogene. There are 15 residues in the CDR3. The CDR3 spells CASSKRDRFTDTQYF. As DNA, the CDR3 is TGTGCCAGCAGCAAGAGGGACAGATTCACAGATACGCAGTATTTT.

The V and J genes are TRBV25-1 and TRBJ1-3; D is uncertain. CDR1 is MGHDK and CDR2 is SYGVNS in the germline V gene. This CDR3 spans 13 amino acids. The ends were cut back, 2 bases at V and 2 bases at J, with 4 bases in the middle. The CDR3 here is CASSEGPGNTIYF. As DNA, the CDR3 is TGTGCCAGCAGTGAAGGGCCTGGAAACACCATATATTTT.

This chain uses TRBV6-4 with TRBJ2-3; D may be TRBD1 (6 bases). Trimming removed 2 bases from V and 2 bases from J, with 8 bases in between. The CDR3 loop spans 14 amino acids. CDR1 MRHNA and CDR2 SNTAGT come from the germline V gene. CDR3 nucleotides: TGTGCCAGCAGTGACGGGGGCCACACAGATACGCAGTATTTT. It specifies CASSDGGHTDTQYF.

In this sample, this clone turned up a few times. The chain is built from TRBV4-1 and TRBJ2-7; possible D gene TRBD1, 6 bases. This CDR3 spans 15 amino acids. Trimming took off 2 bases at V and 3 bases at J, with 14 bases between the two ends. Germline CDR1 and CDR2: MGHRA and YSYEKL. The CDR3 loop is CASSQRSTGLYEQYF. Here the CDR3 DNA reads TGCGCCAGCAGCCAAAGGTCAACAGGGCTCTACGAGCAGTACTTC.

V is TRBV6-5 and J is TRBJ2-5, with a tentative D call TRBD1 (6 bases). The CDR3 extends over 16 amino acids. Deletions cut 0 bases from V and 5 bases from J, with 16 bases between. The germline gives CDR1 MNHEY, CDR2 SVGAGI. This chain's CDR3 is CASSYSRRSQGETQYF. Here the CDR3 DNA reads TGTGCCAGCAGTTACTCAAGGAGAAGTCAGGGGGAGACCCAGTACTTC.

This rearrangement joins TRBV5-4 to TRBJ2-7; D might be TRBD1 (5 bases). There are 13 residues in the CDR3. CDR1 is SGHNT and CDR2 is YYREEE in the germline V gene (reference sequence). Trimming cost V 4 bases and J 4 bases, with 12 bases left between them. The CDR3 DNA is TGTGCCAGCAGCCCCGCCCCAGGGTACGAGCAGTACTTC. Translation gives CASSPAPGYEQYF.

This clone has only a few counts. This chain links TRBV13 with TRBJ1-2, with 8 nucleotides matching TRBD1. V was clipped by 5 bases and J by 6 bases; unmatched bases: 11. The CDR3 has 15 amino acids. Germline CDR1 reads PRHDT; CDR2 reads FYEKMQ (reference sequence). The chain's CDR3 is CASSIRQGLIHGYTF. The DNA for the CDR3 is TGTGCCAGCAGCATAAGACAGGGGCTAATCCATGGCTACACCTTC.

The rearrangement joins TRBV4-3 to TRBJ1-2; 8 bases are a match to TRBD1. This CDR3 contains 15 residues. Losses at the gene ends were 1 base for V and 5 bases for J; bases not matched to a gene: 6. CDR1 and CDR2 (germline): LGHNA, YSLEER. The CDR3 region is CASSQAVQGAYGYTF. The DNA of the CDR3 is TGCGCCAGCAGCCAAGCGGTCCAGGGGGCGTATGGCTACACCTTC.

The CDR3 DNA is TGTGCCAGCAGTGGAATAGCGGGAGTTACCGGGGAGCTGTTTTTT. Translated: CASSGIAGVTGELFF. This chain links TRBV2 with TRBJ2-2; 9 bases map to TRBD2. This CDR3 is 15 amino acids long. V trimming: 4 bases; J trimming: 5 bases; junction bases outside the gene matches: 5. Germline CDR1 is SNHLY and CDR2 is FYNNEI.

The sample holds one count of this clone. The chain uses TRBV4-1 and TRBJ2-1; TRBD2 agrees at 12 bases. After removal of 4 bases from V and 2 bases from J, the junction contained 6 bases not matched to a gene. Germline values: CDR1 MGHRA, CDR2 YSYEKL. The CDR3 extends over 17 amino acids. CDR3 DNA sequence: TGCGCCAGCAGCCGAGAGACTAGCGGGGGAACCTACAATGAGCAGTTCTTC. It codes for CASSRETSGGTYNEQFF.

The CDR3 protein is CASSLREPCSGNTIYF. CDR3 coding DNA: TGTGCCAGCAGCTTGAGGGAGCCGTGCTCTGGAAACACCATATATTTT. The chain carries TRBV7-2 and TRBJ1-3; no reliable D call. Per the germline V gene, CDR1 is SGHTA and CDR2 is FQGNSA. Trimming stripped 3 bases from V and 0 bases from J, with 12 bases between. The CDR3 covers 16 residues.

In DNA, the CDR3 is TGTGCCAGCAATGGGGGGGGCGGAAACTACGAGCAGTACTTC. Translated, it gives CASNGGGGNYEQYF. The rearrangement uses TRBV6-5 and TRBJ2-7; weak D call: TRBD2 (7 bases). Trimming pared 7 bases from V and 3 bases from J, leaving 16 bases between. This CDR3 has 14 amino acids. Per the germline V gene, CDR1 is MNHEY and CDR2 is SVGAGI.

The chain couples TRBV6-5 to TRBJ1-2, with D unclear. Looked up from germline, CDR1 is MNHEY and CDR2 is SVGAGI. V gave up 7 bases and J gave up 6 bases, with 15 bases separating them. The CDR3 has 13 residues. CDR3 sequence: CASTSESTNGYTF. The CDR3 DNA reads TGTGCCAGCACCTCAGAGTCTACTAATGGCTACACCTTC.

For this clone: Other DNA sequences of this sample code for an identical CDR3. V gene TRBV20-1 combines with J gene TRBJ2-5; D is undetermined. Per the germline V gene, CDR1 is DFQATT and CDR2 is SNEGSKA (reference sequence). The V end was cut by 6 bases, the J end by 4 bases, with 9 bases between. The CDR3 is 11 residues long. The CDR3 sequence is CSASLAETQYF. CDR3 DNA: TGCAGTGCGTCCCTGGCAGAGACCCAGTACTTC.

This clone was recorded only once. CDR3 nucleotides: TGTGCCAGCAGCCAACGCTCACTGACATATCAAGAGACCCAGTACTTC. This codes for CASSQRSLTYQETQYF. This sequence joins TRBV27 and TRBJ2-5; D unresolved. Per the germline V gene, CDR1 is MNHEY and CDR2 is SMNVEV (reference sequence). The CDR3 contains 16 residues. Trimming shortened V by 6 bases and J by 2 bases, and 19 bases separated the two germline ends.

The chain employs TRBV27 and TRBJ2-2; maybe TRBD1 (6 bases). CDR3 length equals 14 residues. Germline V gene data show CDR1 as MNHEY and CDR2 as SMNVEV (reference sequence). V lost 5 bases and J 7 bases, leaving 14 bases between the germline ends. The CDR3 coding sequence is TGTGCCAGCAGTCCCAGGACAGTGAACGGGGAGCTGTTTTTT. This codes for CASSPRTVNGELFF.

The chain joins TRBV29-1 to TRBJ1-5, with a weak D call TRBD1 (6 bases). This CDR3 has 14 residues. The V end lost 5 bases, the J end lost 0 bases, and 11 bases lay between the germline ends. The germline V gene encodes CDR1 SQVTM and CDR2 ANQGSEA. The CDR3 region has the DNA TGCAGCGTTCGGACAGACAATAGCAATCAGCCCCAGCATTTT. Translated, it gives CSVRTDNSNQPQHF.

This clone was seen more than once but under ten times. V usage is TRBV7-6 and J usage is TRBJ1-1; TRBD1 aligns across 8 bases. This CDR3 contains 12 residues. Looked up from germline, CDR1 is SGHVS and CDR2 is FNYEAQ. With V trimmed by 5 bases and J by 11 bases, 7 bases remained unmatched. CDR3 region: CASSPGQGAAFF. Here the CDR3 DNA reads TGTGCCAGCAGCCCCGGACAGGGTGCGGCTTTCTTT. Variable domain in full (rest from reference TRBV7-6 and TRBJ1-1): GAGVSQSPRYKVTKRGQDVALRCDPISGHVSLYWYRQALGQGPEFLTYFNYEAQQDKSGLPNDRFSAERPEGSISTLTIQRTEQRDSAMYRCASSPGQGAAFFGQGTRLTVV.

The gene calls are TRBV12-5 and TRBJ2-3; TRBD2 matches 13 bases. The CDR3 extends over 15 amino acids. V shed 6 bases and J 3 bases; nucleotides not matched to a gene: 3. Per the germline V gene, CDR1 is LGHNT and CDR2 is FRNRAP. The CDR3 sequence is CASGPGLAGTDTQYF. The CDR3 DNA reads TGTGCTAGTGGCCCGGGACTAGCGGGGACAGATACGCAGTATTTT.

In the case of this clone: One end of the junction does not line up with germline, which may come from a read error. The CDR3, as DNA: TGCGCCAGCAGCACGGAGGGGTACTATGGCTACCCCTTC. This sequence encodes CASSTEGYYGYPF. V usage is TRBV4-3 and J usage is TRBJ1-2; a weak D match, TRBD1 (5 bases). Germline V gene data show CDR1 as LGHNA and CDR2 as YSLEER. The CDR3 has 13 residues.